The T cell receptor (beta chain) described here comes from a study of shared clonotypes between healthy human individuals. An assay was performed, and its level was deep. This table comes from immunoSEQ multiplex PCR, and its TCRdb copy is limited to in-frame clones, with some not included. This table holds fewer than 850,000 clones, approximately 97% found once. Study-wide results and caveats: Rarefaction curves obtained for sorted subsets showed sequencing incomplete despite large depth.

Naive CD8 cells were CD45RO-negative, positively selected for CCR7, excluding terminally differentiated effector memory CD45RA+ cells. This CDR3 has 15 amino acids. The V gene lost 3 bases and the J gene lost 0 bases, with 12 bases spanning the gap. CDR1 and CDR2 from the germline V gene are LNHDA and SQIVND (reference sequence). A word on this clone: The antigen is unknown.

This clonotype was obtained from a man between 25 and 39 years old in good health. The chain uses TRBV19 and TRBJ2-7; TRBD1 or TRBD2 may be the D gene (5 bases each). Sequencing was performed on naive CD8+ T cells sorted from blood. CDR3 in DNA: TGTGCCAGTAGTATGGGGACGGATAGCTCCTACGAGCAGTACTTC. Translating gives CASSMGTDSSYEQYF.